These T cell receptor beta chains were read from a single sample in a study of immune heterogeneity within non-small cell lung tumors. MiXCR, applied by TCRdb to the multiplex PCR reads, yields one record per CDR3 protein. The top ten hold 3.7% of the sample, which has 20,000 to 25,000 distinct CDR3 sequences, 25% to 30% seen once. The specimen was lung tumor tissue. All receptors derive from a man aged 35 to 55 with non-small cell lung cancer. CDR3s include the opening cysteine and the closing phenylalanine or tryptophan. The order of the fields is clone size, D gene, J gene, V gene, CDR3 protein, CDR3 DNA. A D gene is named only where the DNA matches it firmly. Not every row has a clone size; where given, it reads once, few, many or a size class.

many	NA	TRBJ2-7	TRBV10-3	CATRRSYEQYF	TGTGCCACCCGGCGCTCCTACGAGCAGTACTTC
many	NA	TRBJ2-3	TRBV9	CASSGQGSDTQYF	TGTGCCAGCAGCGGCCAAGGTTCAGATACGCAGTATTTT
many	TRBD1	TRBJ2-7	TRBV12-5	CASGLVRTGGYEQYF	TGTGCTAGTGGTTTGGTCCGGACAGGGGGCTACGAGCAGTACTTC
few	NA	TRBJ2-2	TRBV6-5	CASSYSFPGELFF	TGTGCCAGCAGTTACTCGTTTCCCGGGGAGCTGTTTTTT
NA	TRBD2	TRBJ2-1	TRBV6-2/TRBV6-3	CASSLRSGRVNEQFF	TGTGCCAGCAGCCTAAGGAGCGGGAGGGTCAATGAGCAGTTCTTC
many	NA	TRBJ1-1	TRBV25-1	CASGGQYTEAFF	TGTGCCAGCGGCGGACAGTACACTGAAGCTTTCTTT
many	NA	TRBJ1-1	TRBV20-1	CSAPPTGTTEAFF	TGCAGTGCTCCCCCTACAGGGACCACTGAAGCTTTCTTT
few	TRBD1	TRBJ2-5	TRBV20-1	CSARTGGEGTQYF	TGCAGTGCAAGGACAGGGGGCGAGGGGACCCAGTACTTC
many	TRBD1	TRBJ1-5	TRBV2	CASSQRDRNQPQHF	TGTGCCAGCAGCCAACGGGACAGGAATCAGCCCCAGCATTTT
few	NA	TRBJ1-2	TRBV11-3	CASSESGSYGYTF	TGTGCCAGCAGCGAATCAGGGAGCTATGGCTACACCTTC
NA	TRBD2	TRBJ2-1	TRBV20-1	CSASGLARYNEQFF	TGCAGTGCGAGTGGACTAGCTAGGTACAATGAGCAGTTCTTC
many	NA	TRBJ1-6	TRBV6-5	CASSYSGRLNSPLHF	TGTGCCAGCAGTTACTCTGGCAGGCTTAATTCACCCCTCCACTTT
medium-sized	TRBD2	TRBJ2-3	TRBV27	CASSGGRNTDTQYF	TGTGCCAGCTCTGGCGGGAGGAACACAGATACGCAGTATTTT
NA	TRBD2	TRBJ2-1	TRBV7-2	CASSFLAGDGEQFF	TGTGCCAGCAGCTTTTTAGCGGGAGATGGGGAGCAGTTCTTC
NA	NA	TRBJ2-5	TRBV27	CASSLMGGETQSF	TGTGCCAGCAGTTTGATGGGTGGGGAGACCCAGTCCTTC
few	NA	TRBJ1-1	TRBV7-2	CASSPRGWQLNTEAFF	TGTGCCAGCAGCCCTAGAGGGTGGCAATTGAACACTGAAGCTTTCTTT
many	NA	TRBJ2-7	TRBV6-2/TRBV6-3	CASSEDSATFIGTLYEQYF	TGTGCCAGCAGCGAAGACTCCGCGACCTTTATCGGGACACTCTACGAGCAGTACTTC
few	NA	TRBJ1-4	TRBV6-1	CASRPRGGAAEKLFF	TGTGCCAGCAGACCTCGGGGGGGGGCGGCGGAAAAACTGTTTTTT
large	NA	TRBJ1-2	TRBV6-1	CASTPGPYGYTF	TGTGCCAGCACCCCAGGGCCTTATGGCTACACCTTC
NA	NA	TRBJ1-2	TRBV9	CASSADLRSYTF	TGTGCCAGCAGCGCCGACCTTCGGAGCTACACCTTC
many	TRBD2	TRBJ2-2	TRBV30	CASSGTSGYTGELFF	TGTGCCTCGTCCGGGACTAGCGGGTACACCGGGGAGCTGTTTTTT
NA	NA	TRBJ1-1	TRBV29-1	CSVYWGPNSEAFF	TGCAGCGTATACTGGGGCCCGAACTCTGAAGCTTTCTTT
NA	NA	TRBJ2-2	TRBV5-1	CASSLVGHGVNTAGELFF	TGCGCCAGCAGCTTGGTGGGGCATGGAGTCAACACCGCCGGGGAGCTGTTTTTT
many	TRBD1	TRBJ1-2	TRBV6-5	CASSYSGAGGADYGYTF	TGTGCCAGCAGTTACTCCGGGGCAGGGGGCGCCGACTATGGCTACACCTTC
many	TRBD2	TRBJ2-1	TRBV20-1	CSARDGSGRPQNEQFF	TGCAGTGCTAGAGATGGTAGCGGGAGGCCCCAGAATGAGCAGTTCTTC
few	NA	TRBJ2-5	TRBV27	CASSPVGVGGRQETQYF	TGTGCCAGCAGTCCCGTGGGGGTAGGAGGGCGGCAAGAGACCCAGTACTTC
few	NA	TRBJ2-2	TRBV7-9	CASSLFLGTGELFF	TGTGCCAGCAGCTTGTTCTTGGGTACCGGGGAGCTGTTTTTT
NA	TRBD2	TRBJ2-3	TRBV20-1	CSARDRLAGTDTQYF	TGCAGTGCTAGAGATCGGCTAGCGGGCACAGATACGCAGTATTTT
many	NA	TRBJ2-7	TRBV4-1	CASSQQRQAIYEQYF	TGCGCCAGCAGCCAACAGCGACAGGCGATCTACGAGCAGTACTTC
medium-sized	NA	TRBJ2-7	TRBV6-1	CASSLEGWYEQYF	TGTGCCAGCAGCCTCGAAGGGTGGTACGAGCAGTACTTC
medium-sized	NA	TRBJ1-6	TRBV6-1	CASSQTGGNSPLHF	TGTGCCAGCAGCCAGACCGGGGGTAATTCACCCCTCCACTTT
medium-sized	TRBD1	TRBJ1-5	TRBV30	CAWSSGQGQNQPQHF	TGTGCCTGGAGTTCGGGACAGGGTCAGAATCAGCCCCAGCATTTT
many	NA	TRBJ2-1	TRBV10-1	CASSCPVSYNEQFF	TGCGCCAGCAGTTGTCCTGTCTCCTACAATGAGCAGTTCTTC
few	NA	TRBJ2-4	TRBV7-9	CASSLQGRLAKNIQYF	TGTGCCAGCAGCTTACAGGGTCGGTTAGCCAAAAACATTCAGTACTTC
NA	TRBD2	TRBJ2-5	TRBV5-1	CASSSMTSDQETQYF	TGCGCCAGCAGCTCGATGACTAGCGATCAAGAGACCCAGTACTTC
medium-sized	NA	TRBJ2-1	TRBV12-3/TRBV12-4	CASRSGYEQFF	TGTGCCAGCAGATCGGGGTATGAGCAGTTCTTC
many	NA	TRBJ1-1	TRBV6-2/TRBV6-3	CASGDGMNTEAFF	TGTGCCAGCGGGGACGGAATGAACACTGAAGCTTTCTTT
few	NA	TRBJ1-1	TRBV5-1	CASSLEGRMNTEAFF	TGCGCCAGCAGCTTGGAGGGACGGATGAACACTGAAGCTTTCTTT
few	TRBD1	TRBJ1-3	TRBV7-9	CASSLEGQAGNTIYF	TGTGCCAGCAGCTTAGAGGGACAGGCTGGAAACACCATATATTTT
medium-sized	NA	TRBJ1-5	TRBV2	CASMHTVNQPQHF	TGTGCCAGCATGCACACAGTCAATCAGCCCCAGCATTTT
NA	TRBD1	TRBJ2-1	TRBV20-1	CSASFGTGVNEQFF	TGCAGTGCTAGTTTTGGGACAGGGGTCAATGAGCAGTTCTTC
NA	NA	TRBJ2-5	TRBV6-1	CASNREAAGTQYF	TGTGCCAGTAACAGGGAGGCCGCGGGTACCCAGTACTTC
few	TRBD2	TRBJ2-1	TRBV7-6	CASSESGSSYNEQFF	TGTGCCAGCAGCGAGAGCGGGAGCTCCTACAATGAGCAGTTCTTC
NA	NA	TRBJ1-1	TRBV20-1	CSATNYRTEAEAFF	TGCAGTGCAACAAACTATAGGACAGAGGCTGAAGCTTTCTTT
medium-sized	NA	TRBJ1-3	TRBV12-3/TRBV12-4	CASSFYGGSGNTIYF	TGTGCCAGCAGTTTCTACGGTGGCTCTGGAAACACCATATATTTT
medium-sized	NA	TRBJ2-7	TRBV6-1	CASSYSTLYYEQYF	TGTGCCAGCAGTTATTCAACCCTATACTACGAGCAGTACTTC
few	NA	TRBJ2-5	TRBV7-2	CASSLDKTQYF	TGTGCCAGCAGCTTAGACAAGACCCAGTACTTC
few	NA	TRBJ2-1	TRBV12-3/TRBV12-4	CASRPPNNEQFF	TGTGCCAGCAGACCCCCTAACAATGAGCAGTTCTTC
few	NA	TRBJ2-7	TRBV5-5	CASSPGLFEQYF	TGTGCCAGCAGCCCGGGACTGTTCGAGCAGTACTTC
many	NA	TRBJ2-7	TRBV5-1	CASSANYEQYF	TGCGCCAGCAGCGCCAACTACGAGCAGTACTTC
medium-sized	TRBD2	TRBJ2-5	TRBV20-1	CSARALAGGKQETQYF	TGCAGTGCTAGAGCACTAGCGGGAGGGAAACAAGAGACCCAGTACTTC
NA	TRBD1	TRBJ1-1	TRBV6-1	CASSPDRATEAFF	TGTGCCAGCAGCCCTGACAGGGCCACTGAAGCTTTCTTT
few	NA	TRBJ1-5	TRBV18	CASSLDGKNQPQHF	TGTGCCAGCTCACTCGACGGAAAAAATCAGCCCCAGCATTTT
NA	NA	TRBJ1-1	TRBV29-1	CSLKMEGDGEAFF	TGCAGCCTAAAAATGGAGGGGGATGGTGAAGCTTTCTTT
many	TRBD2	TRBJ2-3	TRBV20-1	CSASERLAGVDTQYF	TGCAGTGCTAGTGAACGACTAGCGGGAGTAGATACGCAGTATTTT
once	NA	TRBJ1-2	TRBV7-2	CASSLGFGSGHDYGYTF	TGTGCCAGCAGCTTAGGATTTGGGTCGGGACATGACTATGGCTACACCTTC
medium-sized	NA	TRBJ1-5	TRBV2	CASSNQPNQPQHF	TGTGCCAGCAGTAATCAGCCCAATCAGCCCCAGCATTTT
NA	TRBD2	TRBJ2-1	TRBV29-1	CSAGLAGGKEQFF	TGCAGCGCAGGACTAGCGGGAGGGAAGGAGCAGTTCTTC